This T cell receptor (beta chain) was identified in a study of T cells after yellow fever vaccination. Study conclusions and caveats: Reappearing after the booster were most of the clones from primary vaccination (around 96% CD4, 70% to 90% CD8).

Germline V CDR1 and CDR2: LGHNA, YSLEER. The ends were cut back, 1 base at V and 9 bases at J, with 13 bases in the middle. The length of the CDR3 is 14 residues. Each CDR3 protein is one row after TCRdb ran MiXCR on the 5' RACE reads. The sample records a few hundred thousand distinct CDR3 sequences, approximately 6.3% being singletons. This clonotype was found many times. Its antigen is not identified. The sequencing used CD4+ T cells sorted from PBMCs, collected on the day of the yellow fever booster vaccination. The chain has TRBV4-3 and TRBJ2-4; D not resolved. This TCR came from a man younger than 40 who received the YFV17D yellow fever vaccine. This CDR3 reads CASSQGRLVRIQYF. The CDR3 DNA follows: TGCGCCAGCAGCCAAGGCCGACTGGTCCGCATTCAGTACTTC.